Here is one T cell receptor (beta chain) with its context. Its cognate antigen has yet to be identified. Base-call qualities are not available, and no considerably larger clone is one nucleotide away. This specimen belongs to a study of T cells in Graves' hyperthyroidism and ophthalmopathy (dated by TCRdb to the late 2010s). Context from the whole study: Peripheral blood samples were taken at the time of initial diagnosis, prior to any treatment. A discovery cohort of around 98 patients, 43 with Graves' ophthalmopathy and roughly 59 with stable Graves' hyperthyroidism, was used to find distinguishing TCR V-J signatures. Prospective prediction of ophthalmopathy was tested in an independent validation cohort of some 20 hyperthyroidism patients and 17 patients who later progressed to ophthalmopathy. The roughly 90 discovery patients were divided at random into training and test sets in a 7:3 ratio. The study also compared thyroid tissue and blood T-cell repertoires from about six Graves' hyperthyroidism patients. After sampling, hyperthyroidism patients received methimazole starting at 30 mg daily, and ophthalmopathy patients received high-dose intravenous methylprednisolone. The paper reports TCR Vbeta CDR3 sequencing of some 140 peripheral blood samples: 40 to 45 ophthalmopathy, some 80 hyperthyroidism and 17 progressor patients.

Hyperthyroidism patients were newly diagnosed, had a disease duration of under 2 months, and were aged 18 to 65 years. Exclusion was applied to patients with uncontrolled infections, other autoimmune diseases, pregnancy or lactation. Diagnoses relied on clinical symptoms, serum thyroxine and TRAb, thyroid ultrasound and orbital computed tomography. Blood from progressor patients was drawn when they were first diagnosed with hyperthyroidism, before any ophthalmopathy symptoms appeared. PBMCs were isolated from 8 to 10 ml of fresh peripheral blood by Ficoll-Paque density gradient centrifugation. Progressor patients were first diagnosed with Graves' hyperthyroidism and then developed ophthalmopathy during follow-up. Trizol reagent was used to extract total RNA, and RNA quality was then checked on an Agilent 2100 Bioanalyzer. Paper-wide results and their limitations: In cross-validation, a model built on a 13 V-J signature told ophthalmopathy apart from stable hyperthyroidism with under 90% sensitivity and 81% to 82% specificity, and in testing the same model reached 80%/75%. In validation, the model predicted progression to ophthalmopathy a median of about 6.5 months before onset, with about 70% sensitivity and 72.22% specificity. Most expanded thyroid clonotypes (frequency above 0.001) were also found in blood, which suggests that blood repertoires may mirror thyroid immune responses. No statistical method was used to fix the sample size in advance, and group allocation was not hidden from the investigators.

The TCR beta CDR3 regions were amplified from the RNA transcripts. For the first round of RT-PCR on the TCR CDR3, the HTBI primer set was used together with the Qiagen OneStep RT-PCR kit. The libraries were constructed in a second round of multiplex PCR and then size-selected and purified. Paired-end sequencing of the libraries was performed with 100 bp reads on an Illumina HiSeq2000. In the original analysis: SOAPnuke was used to process the raw data, throwing out any read that contained adapters or uncalled bases, had a mean Phred below 15, or lacked an exact constant-primer or identifier match. High-quality paired reads were merged with COPE v1.2.5, and unique nucleotide sequences were defined as clonotypes. MiTCR v1.1 was used to align clonotypes to the IMGT TRBV, TRBD and TRBJ reference segments. The analysis included only V-J combinations with a frequency above 0.0001, which together covered roughly 99% of the repertoires. A TCS score was defined as the ratio between F50 (clonal expansion) and ExV (chaos), using BLOSUM62-based TCRdist between CDR3 peptides within each V-J. Welch's t-statistics and random forest reduced 500 to 650 V-J features to 13, which were used in a naive Bayes classifier (R e1071). The public reads were run again by TCRdb, first through fastp at Q25 and then through MiXCR, and only productive beta chains were kept. Under each unique CDR3 protein, matching rows form one entry showing the most common genes and DNA. TCRdb assigned the V and J calls; the authors' analysis was not used. The sample contains around 300,000 distinct CDR3 sequences, about 14% of them found a single time. The biggest ten clones account for approximately 7.8% of the sample.

The source of this sequence is a woman in her twenties or thirties with Graves' hyperthyroidism that later progressed to Graves' ophthalmopathy. The source material was blood.

The CDR3 here reads CATSDSRLAGRTDTQYF. The DNA is as follows: TGTGCCACCAGTGATTCGAGACTAGCGGGGCGCACAGATACGCAGTATTTT. This receptor chain uses TRBV24-1 and TRBJ2-3, with 11 bases matching TRBD2. Clipping removes 2 bases from V and 1 base from J, with 4 as the unmatched junction base count. Taken from cysteine to phenylalanine, the CDR3 has 17 residues. The only DNA kept is the CDR3, 51 bases in frame from the first base. According to the germline V gene, CDR1 reads KGHDR and CDR2 reads SFDVKD.